Listed here is a single T cell receptor (beta chain). Germline and junction disagree at one end, which may indicate a read error. This sample stems from a study of tumor-infiltrating lymphocytes in primary liver carcinoma. The CDR3 sequence is 11 residues long. Germline V gene data show CDR1 as SEHNR and CDR2 as FQNEAQ (reference sequence). Synthesis of TCR beta cDNA was carried out from 500 ng total RNA with a constant-region primer. Libraries of TCR beta came from three nested multiplex PCR rounds with slightly modified ARM-PCR. For 10 cycles apiece, the opening two PCR rounds ran with TRBV1-TRBV30 forward primers and a C-beta reverse primer. One entry per CDR3 protein, called by TCRdb with MiXCR from the multiplex PCR reads. The table includes approximately 110,000 distinct CDR3 sequences, around 80% detected once. Bulk tissue was left unsorted, and RNA and DNA were co-extracted from about 21-30 mg of it.

The clonotype originates from a middle-aged man with primary liver carcinoma and hepatitis B virus infection. The sample consisted of liver tumor tissue from sampling region 3. The subset here: tumor region T3, left-lateral pole. The chain joins TRBV7-9 to TRBJ2-5; D remains ambiguous. CDR3 bases: TGTGCCAGCAGATCGCAAGAGACCCAGTACTTT. This gives the protein CASRSQETQYF.